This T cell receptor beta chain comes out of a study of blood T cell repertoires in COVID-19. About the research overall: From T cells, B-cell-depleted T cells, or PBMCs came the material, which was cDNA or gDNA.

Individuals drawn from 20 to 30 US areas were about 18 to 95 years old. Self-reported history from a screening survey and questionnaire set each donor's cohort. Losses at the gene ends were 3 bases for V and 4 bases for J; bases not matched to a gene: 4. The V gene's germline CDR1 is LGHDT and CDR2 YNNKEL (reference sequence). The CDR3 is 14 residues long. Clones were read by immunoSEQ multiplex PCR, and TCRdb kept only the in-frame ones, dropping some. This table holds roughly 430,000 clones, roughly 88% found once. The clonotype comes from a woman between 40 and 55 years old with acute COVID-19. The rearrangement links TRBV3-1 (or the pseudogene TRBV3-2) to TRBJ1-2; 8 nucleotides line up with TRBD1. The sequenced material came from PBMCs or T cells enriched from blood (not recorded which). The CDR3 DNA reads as TGTGCCAGCAGCCAGGGACAGGACTTCTATGGCTACACCTTC. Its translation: CASSQGQDFYGYTF.